The sequence of this TCR beta chain was determined in a study of blood T cell repertoires in COVID-19. TCRdb's table, derived via immunoSEQ multiplex PCR, lists solely in-frame clones and lacks some. The data contain about 310,000 clones, 90% of them singletons. The CDR3 spans 15 residues. Trimming took 4 bases from V and 1 from J, leaving 13 bases between them. Germline CDR1 reads PRHDT; CDR2 reads FYEKMQ (reference sequence). This TCR was recovered from a woman aged 40 to 50 with COVID-19, enrolled during active disease. This chain links TRBV13 with TRBJ1-1; no definite D call. Sequencing was carried out using peripheral blood. Here the CDR3 reads CASSSRGRGNTEAFF. CDR3 nucleotides: TGTGCCAGCAGCTCCCGCGGGCGCGGGAACACTGAAGCTTTCTTT.